Presented here are 28 T cell receptor beta chains from one specimen sequenced in a study of shared T cell receptors in the human thymus. TCRdb's table, derived via immunoSEQ multiplex PCR, lists solely in-frame clones and lacks some. The sample includes about 710,000 clones, more than 75% of them seen just once. This sample was shared with a second study, whose subject was human thymus T cells.

Sequencing input: thymocytes. All receptors derive from a boy in the first two years of life with a congenital heart defect.

The chain joins TRBV25-1 to TRBJ2-7, with 7 positions matching TRBD1. The CDR3 contains 14 residues. The junction had 0 bases not matched to a gene; V was cut back by 1 base and J by 0 bases. Germline lookup yields CDR1 MGHDK and CDR2 SYGVNS. CDR3 sequence reads: CASSEWTGSYEQYF. The CDR3 DNA sequence: TGTGCCAGCAGTGAATGGACAGGCTCCTACGAGCAGTACTTC.

V and J are TRBV2 and TRBJ1-1; possible D gene TRBD1, 5 bases. This CDR3 region has 15 residues. The ends were cut back, 7 bases at V and 0 bases at J, with 15 bases in the middle. Per germline, CDR1 SNHLY and CDR2 FYNNEI. CDR3 sequence: CASKGAALMNTEAFF. The CDR3 DNA reads as TGTGCCAGCAAAGGGGCAGCACTAATGAACACTGAAGCTTTCTTT. The full variable domain, rest sourced from reference TRBV2 and TRBJ1-1, is EPEVTQTPSHQVTQMGQEVILRCVPISNHLYFYWYRQILGQKVEFLVSFYNNEISEKSEIFDDQFSVERPDGSNFTLKIRSTKLEDSAMYFCASKGAALMNTEAFFGQGTRLTVV.

As to this clone: Within the sample, other DNA sequences also encode this same CDR3. The CDR3 sequence is CASSPRQGGTEAFF. The CDR3 nucleotides are TGTGCCAGCAGCCCGAGACAGGGGGGGACTGAAGCTTTCTTT. The chain carries TRBV7-9 and TRBJ1-1; 9 nucleotides match TRBD1. V was pared by 5 bases and J by 5 bases, with 6 bases of the junction left unmatched. CDR1 SEHNR and CDR2 FQNEAQ come from the germline V gene (reference sequence). This CDR3 has 14 residues.

This chain uses TRBV19 with TRBJ2-7, with 9 bases identical to TRBD1. The junction had 7 bases not matched to a gene; V was cut back by 5 bases and J by 2 bases. The CDR3 sequence is 15 residues long. CDR1 and CDR2 from the germline V gene are LNHDA and SQIVND (reference sequence). For the CDR3, the DNA is TGTGCCAGTAGTCAAAGACAGGGGGTCGCCTACGAGCAGTACTTC. Amino acids: CASSQRQGVAYEQYF.

The chain joins TRBV29-1 to TRBJ2-5, with TRBD1 as a possible D gene (5 bases). This CDR3 spans 13 amino acids. The germline V and J ends were trimmed by 6 bases and 1 base, with 12 bases remaining between them. Germline V gene lookup returns CDR1 SQVTM and CDR2 ANQGSEA. The CDR3 DNA reads TGCAGCGTACCCGAGACAGCCCAAGAGACCCAGTACTTC. Its protein product is CSVPETAQETQYF.

The chain has TRBV27 and TRBJ1-2; D is perhaps TRBD1 (5 bases). This CDR3 is 14 amino acids long. Looked up from germline, CDR1 is MNHEY and CDR2 is SMNVEV (reference sequence). V lost 2 bases and J lost 8, with 15 bases in between. The CDR3 nucleotides are TGTGCCAGCAGTTTAACGGGACTCCTGCAGGGCTACACCTTC. This encodes CASSLTGLLQGYTF.

This clone was counted a single time. The chain has TRBV27 and TRBJ2-7, with TRBD2 identical over 11 bases. V lost 7 bases and J lost 2; bases outside the gene matches: 4. The CDR3 is made up of 14 amino acids. CDR1 and CDR2 from the germline V gene are MNHEY and SMNVEV (reference sequence). In nucleotides, the CDR3 is TGTGCCAGCAAACTAGCGGGAGTAACCTACGAGCAGTACTTC. As protein: CASKLAGVTYEQYF.

CDR3 coding DNA: TGCAGCGTTGACCCCCAGGGTCCAAATATAGGAGAGACCCAGTACTTC. Protein product: CSVDPQGPNIGETQYF. This sequence joins TRBV29-1 and TRBJ2-5, with D maybe TRBD1 (5 bases). Germline CDR1 reads SQVTM; CDR2 reads ANQGSEA. This CDR3 has 16 residues. Trimming took 3 bases from V and 4 from J, leaving 21 bases between them. The complete variable domain, with remaining parts taken from reference TRBV29-1 and TRBJ2-5, reads SAVISQKPSRDICQRGTSLTIQCQVDSQVTMMFWYRQQPGQSLTLIATANQGSEATYESGFVIDKFPISRPNLTFSTLTVSNMSPEDSSIYLCSVDPQGPNIGETQYFGPGTRLLVL.

The chain has TRBV11-2 and TRBJ2-2, with a tentative D call TRBD2 (5 bases). The germline V gene has CDR1 SGHAT and CDR2 FQNNGV. V was shortened by 5 bases and J by 0 bases, with 19 bases between the two germline ends. The CDR3 extends over 18 amino acids. The CDR3 coding sequence is TGTGCCAGCAGCCACTCGCGGGCCACCCTCCCGAACACCGGGGAGCTGTTTTTT. It specifies CASSHSRATLPNTGELFF.

DNA of the CDR3: TGCGCCAGCAGCCAAGATCTCCTAGCGCCTTACACAGATACGCAGTATTTT. Translating gives CASSQDLLAPYTDTQYF. The gene calls are TRBV4-1 and TRBJ2-3; TRBD2 might be the D (6 bases). Germline CDR1 is MGHRA and CDR2 is YSYEKL. The length of the CDR3 is 17 residues. The V end lost 0 bases, the J end lost 2 bases, and 15 bases lay between the germline ends.

The chain has TRBV5-6 and TRBJ1-3; 7 nucleotides agree with TRBD1. Germline V gene data show CDR1 as SGHDT and CDR2 as YYEEEE. CDR3 length equals 17 residues. Unmatched junction bases numbered 12, after V lost 3 bases and J lost 3 bases. The CDR3, as DNA: TGTGCCAGCAGCTGGGGGCGGGACAGCCAATATGGAAACACCATATATTTT. This encodes CASSWGRDSQYGNTIYF.

This clone has only a few counts. V is TRBV28 and J is TRBJ2-1, with D possibly matching TRBD2 (5 bases). Trimming took 3 bases from V and 6 from J, leaving 15 bases between them. Germline-derived CDR1 and CDR2 are MDHEN and SYDVKM. The CDR3 loop spans 15 amino acids. CDR3 DNA sequence: TGTGCCAGCAGTTTTGGAGGTTATCCTTCCAATGAGCAGTTCTTC. Protein sequence: CASSFGGYPSNEQFF.

The rearrangement uses TRBV28 and TRBJ2-1; 8 bases fit TRBD1. This CDR3 has 16 amino acids. Germline CDR1 is MDHEN and CDR2 is SYDVKM. With 6 bases clipped from V and 2 bases from J, the junction kept 9 bases outside the gene matches. This CDR3 reads CASRARGREAYNEQFF. The DNA of the CDR3 is TGTGCCAGCAGGGCCAGGGGGCGGGAAGCCTACAATGAGCAGTTCTTC. The full variable domain, rest sourced from reference TRBV28 and TRBJ2-1, is DVKVTQSSRYLVKRTGEKVFLECVQDMDHENMFWYRQDPGLGLRLIYFSYDVKMKEKGDIPEGYSVSREKKERFSLILESASTNQTSMYLCASRARGREAYNEQFFGPGTRLTVL.

Turning to this clone: Compared with germline, one end of the junction differs, possibly owing to a read error. J is TRBJ2-2 and V is TRBV5-4; 8 bases map to TRBD1. The germline CDR1 and CDR2 sequences are SGHNT and YYREEE (reference sequence). The CDR3 contains 17 residues. CDR3 loop: CAGSLPGGGPNTGELFF. The DNA of the CDR3 is TGTGCCGGCAGCTTGCCAGGGGGCGGCCCGAACACCGGGGAGCTGTTTTTT.

The rearrangement joins TRBV25-1 to TRBJ2-5; 11 bases agree with TRBD1. The CDR3 covers 15 residues. Trimming at V came to 6 bases and at J to 2 bases, leaving 5 bases not matched to a gene. Germline CDR1 is MGHDK and CDR2 is SYGVNS. CDR3 loop: CASRGTGGVQETQYF. The CDR3 DNA reads TGTGCCAGCAGGGGGACAGGGGGAGTTCAAGAGACCCAGTACTTC.

This clone appeared once. V usage is TRBV5-6 and J usage is TRBJ2-5; TRBD2 aligns across 10 bases. CDR1 SGHDT and CDR2 YYEEEE come from the germline V gene. Unmatched junction bases numbered 13, after V lost 7 bases and J lost 4 bases. The CDR3 totals 16 residues. The CDR3 nucleotides read TGTGCCAGCCGCCCTTATAGCGGGGGGTTTGGAGAGACCCAGTACTTC. Translating it yields CASRPYSGGFGETQYF.

The V gene is TRBV5-8, the J gene TRBJ2-7, with no clear D. V was cut by 5 bases and J by 2 bases, with 14 bases left in between. The germline CDR1 and CDR2 sequences are SGHTS and YDEGEE. There are 14 residues in the CDR3. CDR3 in DNA: TGTGCCAGCAGTCCCAGACGAGGCGCCTACGAGCAGTACTTC. Its protein product is CASSPRRGAYEQYF.

The rearrangement joins TRBV4-1 to TRBJ2-5; maybe TRBD2 (5 bases). The CDR3 runs 13 residues. V shed 1 base and J shed 4 bases, with 7 bases lying between them. From germline, CDR1 is MGHRA and CDR2 YSYEKL. The CDR3 spells CASSQGGGETQYF. The CDR3 coding sequence is TGCGCCAGCAGCCAAGGTGGAGGAGAGACCCAGTACTTC.

J is TRBJ2-3 and V is TRBV5-1, with 15 bases matching TRBD2. The germline V gene encodes CDR1 SGHRS and CDR2 YFSETQ. The CDR3 totals 19 residues. The V gene end was trimmed by 3 bases and the J gene end by 7 bases; junction bases not matched to a gene: 15. CDR3 nucleotide sequence: TGCGCCAGCAGCTGCCCCGGGACTAGCGGGAGGCCTACCTGTTATACGCAGTATTTT. It is translated as CASSCPGTSGRPTCYTQYF. The full variable domain, its missing parts supplied by reference TRBV5-1 and TRBJ2-3, is KAGVTQTPRYLIKTRGQQVTLSCSPISGHRSVSWYQQTPGQGLQFLFEYFSETQRNKGNFPGRFSGRQFSNSRSEMNVSTLELGDSALYLCASSCPGTSGRPTCYTQYFGPGTRLTVL.

This chain links TRBV27 with TRBJ2-7, with D possibly matching TRBD2 (5 bases). V lost 6 bases to trimming and J lost 1 base, with 13 bases between them. The V gene's germline CDR1 is MNHEY and CDR2 SMNVEV (reference sequence). CDR3 length: 14 amino acids. CDR3 protein: CASRGFEGSYEQYF. In nucleotides, the CDR3 is TGTGCCAGCAGAGGATTCGAGGGATCCTACGAGCAGTACTTC.

The chain combines TRBV30 with TRBJ1-2; 9 bases are a match to TRBD1. Germline assignment: CDR1 GTSNPN and CDR2 SVGIG (reference sequence). Trimming at V came to 3 bases and at J to 3 bases, leaving 14 bases not matched to a gene. The CDR3 is made up of 17 amino acids. The CDR3 bases are TGTGCCTGGAGCGGGAAAAACAGGGGGCGAAAAGACTATGGCTACACCTTC. Residues: CAWSGKNRGRKDYGYTF.

The chain couples TRBV2 to TRBJ2-3; 12 positions agree with TRBD2. The J segment lost 10 bases and the V segment lost 6 bases, leaving 5 bases of the junction unmatched. This CDR3 contains 13 residues. Germline V lookup: CDR1 SNHLY, CDR2 FYNNEI. The CDR3 sequence is CASRPGLAGSQYF. CDR3 bases: TGTGCCAGCAGACCGGGACTAGCGGGCTCGCAGTATTTT.

This chain connects TRBV28 to TRBJ2-7; TRBD2 matches at 8 bases. The CDR3 sequence is 15 residues long. Germline values: CDR1 MDHEN, CDR2 SYDVKM. Trimming removed 7 bases from V and 4 bases from J; junction bases left unmatched: 12. In nucleotides, the CDR3 is TGTGCCAGCACTCCTTCCGGGACTAGTTATTACGAGCAGTACTTC. Translated: CASTPSGTSYYEQYF.

The V call is TRBV6-5, the J call TRBJ2-7; a weak D match, TRBD2 (6 bases). The CDR3 is 14 amino acids. V gave up 8 bases and J gave up 0 bases, with 14 bases separating them. Germline loops: CDR1 MNHEY, CDR2 SVGAGI. The CDR3 protein is CASQWGRSSYEQYF. For the CDR3, the DNA is TGTGCCAGCCAGTGGGGGAGGAGCTCCTACGAGCAGTACTTC.

The V gene is TRBV2, the J gene TRBJ2-1; 12 positions agree with TRBD2. This CDR3 has 13 amino acids. The junction had 2 bases not matched to a gene; V was cut back by 9 bases and J by 5 bases. Germline V gene lookup returns CDR1 SNHLY and CDR2 FYNNEI. In DNA, the CDR3 is TGTGCCAGGACTAGCGGGGGCGACAATGAGCAGTTCTTC. This encodes CARTSGGDNEQFF.

This chain uses TRBV11-2 with TRBJ2-1; 8 positions agree with TRBD1. Germline V gene data show CDR1 as SGHAT and CDR2 as FQNNGV. The length of the CDR3 is 15 residues. V lost 1 base, J lost 7 bases, and 6 bases stayed unmatched. CDR3 nucleotide sequence: TGTGCCAGCAGCTTAGCGACAGGGGCTCTAAATGAGCAGTTCTTC. Its translation is CASSLATGALNEQFF.

J is TRBJ2-1 and V is TRBV19, with 7 nucleotides matching TRBD1. V shed 7 bases, J shed 6 bases, and the junction held 0 bases outside the gene matches. The germline CDR1 and CDR2 sequences are LNHDA and SQIVND (reference sequence). The CDR3 is 11 residues long. The CDR3 bases are TGTGCCAGTACAGGGGGCAATGAGCAGTTCTTC. Residues: CASTGGNEQFF.

This clone was seen a handful of times. V gene TRBV5-4 combines with J gene TRBJ2-1; 9 nucleotides line up with TRBD2. The CDR3 runs to 15 residues. Germline assignment: CDR1 SGHNT and CDR2 YYREEE (reference sequence). V was pared by 3 bases and J by 5 bases, with 6 bases of the junction left unmatched. In nucleotides, the CDR3 is TGTGCCAGCAGCTCACAACTAGCGGGTGACAATGAGCAGTTCTTC. It encodes CASSSQLAGDNEQFF.